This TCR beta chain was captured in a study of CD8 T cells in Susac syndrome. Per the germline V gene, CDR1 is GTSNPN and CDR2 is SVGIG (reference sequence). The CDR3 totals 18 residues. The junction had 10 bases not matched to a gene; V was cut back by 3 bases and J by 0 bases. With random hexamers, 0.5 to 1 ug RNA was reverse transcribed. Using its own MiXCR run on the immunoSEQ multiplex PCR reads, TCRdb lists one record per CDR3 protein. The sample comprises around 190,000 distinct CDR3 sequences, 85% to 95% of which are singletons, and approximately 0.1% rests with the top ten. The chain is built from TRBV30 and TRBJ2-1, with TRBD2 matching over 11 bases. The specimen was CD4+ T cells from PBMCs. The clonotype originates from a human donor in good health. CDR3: CAWRAGTSGSVSYNEQFF. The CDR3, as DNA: TGTGCCTGGAGGGCCGGGACTAGCGGCTCCGTCTCCTACAATGAGCAGTTCTTC.